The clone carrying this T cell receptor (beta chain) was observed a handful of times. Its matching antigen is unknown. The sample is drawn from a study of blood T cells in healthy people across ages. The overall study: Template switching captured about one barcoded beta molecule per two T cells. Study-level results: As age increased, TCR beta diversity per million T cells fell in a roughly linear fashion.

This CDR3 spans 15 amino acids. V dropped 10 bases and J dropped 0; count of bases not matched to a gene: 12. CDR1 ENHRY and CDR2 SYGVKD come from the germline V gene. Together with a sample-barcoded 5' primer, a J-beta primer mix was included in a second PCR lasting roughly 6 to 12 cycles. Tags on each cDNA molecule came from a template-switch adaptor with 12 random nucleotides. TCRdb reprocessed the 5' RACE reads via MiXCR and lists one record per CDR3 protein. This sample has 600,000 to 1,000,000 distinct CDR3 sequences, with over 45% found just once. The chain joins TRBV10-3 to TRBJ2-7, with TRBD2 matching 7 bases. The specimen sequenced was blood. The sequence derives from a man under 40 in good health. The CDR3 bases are TGTGCCACCGGGGGGATGGGCGCTATCTCCTACGAGCAGTACTTC. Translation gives CATGGMGAISYEQYF.